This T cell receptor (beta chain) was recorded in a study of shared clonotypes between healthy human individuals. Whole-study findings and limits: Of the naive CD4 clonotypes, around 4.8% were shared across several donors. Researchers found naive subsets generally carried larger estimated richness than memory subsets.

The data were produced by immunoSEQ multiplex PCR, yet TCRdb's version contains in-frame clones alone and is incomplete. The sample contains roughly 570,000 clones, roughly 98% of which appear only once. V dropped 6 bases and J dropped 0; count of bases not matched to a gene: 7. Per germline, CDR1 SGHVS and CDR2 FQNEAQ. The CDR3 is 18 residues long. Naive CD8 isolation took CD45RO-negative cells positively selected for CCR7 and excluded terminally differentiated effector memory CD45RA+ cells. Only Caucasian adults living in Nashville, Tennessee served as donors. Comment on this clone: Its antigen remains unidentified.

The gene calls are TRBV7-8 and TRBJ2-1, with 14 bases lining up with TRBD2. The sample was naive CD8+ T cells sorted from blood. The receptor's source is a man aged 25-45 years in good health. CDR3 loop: CASSKGLAGGSSYNEQFF. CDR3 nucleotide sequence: TGTGCCAGCAGTAAAGGACTAGCGGGAGGCAGCTCCTACAATGAGCAGTTCTTC.